Following are 31 T cell receptor beta chains from one sample sequenced in a study of shared clonotypes between healthy human individuals. Naive-designated CD8 cells lacked CD45RO, were positively enriched for CCR7, and omitted terminally differentiated effector memory CD45RA+ cells. Repertoires were generated with immunoSEQ multiplex PCR, while TCRdb's copy carries only in-frame clones and drops some. The table includes over 2,000,000 clones, around 93% detected once. The sequenced material came from naive CD8+ T cells from PBMCs. These receptor sequences come from a man between 18 and 29 years old in good health. Some clones in this sample may be carry-over from other donors' samples.

V is TRBV28 and J is TRBJ2-7, with TRBD1 as a possible D gene (5 bases). Germline assignment: CDR1 MDHEN and CDR2 SYDVKM. V was shortened by 4 bases and J by 5 bases, with 12 bases between the two germline ends. CDR3 size: 13 residues. The CDR3 coding sequence is TGTGCCAGCAGTTCCAGGGATCTCGACGAGCAGTACTTC. Translation gives CASSSRDLDEQYF.

V usage is TRBV7-9 and J usage is TRBJ2-7; 7 positions agree with TRBD2. This CDR3 comprises 11 residues. CDR1 SEHNR and CDR2 FQNEAQ come from the germline V gene (reference sequence). Trimming took 4 bases from V and 7 from J; bases not matched to a gene: 1. The CDR3 loop reads CASSWEGEQYF. The CDR3 DNA reads as TGTGCCAGCAGCTGGGAGGGGGAGCAGTACTTC.

This chain connects TRBV7-6 to TRBJ1-1; D is unclear. V shed 0 bases and J shed 1 base, with 15 bases lying between them. The CDR3 loop spans 17 amino acids. Looked up from germline, CDR1 is SGHVS and CDR2 is FNYEAQ. The CDR3, as DNA: TGTGCCAGCAGCTTAGCGGAAGTTTTGACAAGGAACACTGAAGCTTTCTTT. Its translation is CASSLAEVLTRNTEAFF. The complete variable domain, with remaining parts taken from reference TRBV7-6 and TRBJ1-1, reads GAGVSQSPRYKVTKRGQDVALRCDPISGHVSLYWYRQALGQGPEFLTYFNYEAQQDKSGLPNDRFSAERPEGSISTLTIQRTEQRDSAMYRCASSLAEVLTRNTEAFFGQGTRLTVV.

The rearrangement joins TRBV28 to TRBJ1-2, with D possibly being TRBD1 (5 bases). Germline V lookup: CDR1 MDHEN, CDR2 SYDVKM. The CDR3 runs to 14 residues. The V end lost 0 bases, the J end lost 4 bases, and 9 bases lay between the germline ends. The CDR3 protein is CASSLWGRLYGYTF. The CDR3 DNA follows: TGTGCCAGCAGTTTATGGGGGCGCCTCTATGGCTACACCTTC.

The J gene is TRBJ2-6, the V gene TRBV27, with D hard to call. The CDR3 totals 16 residues. V shed 4 bases and J shed 0 bases, with 10 bases lying between them. CDR1 and CDR2 (germline): MNHEY, SMNVEV (reference sequence). CDR3 in amino acids: CASSWVSPSGANVLTF. CDR3 coding DNA: TGTGCCAGCAGTTGGGTCAGCCCCTCTGGGGCCAACGTCCTGACTTTC.

The genes are TRBV4-2 and TRBJ1-2; the D is unclear. The CDR3 is 14 residues long. Germline V gene lookup returns CDR1 LGHNA and CDR2 YNFKEQ. Deletions cut 4 bases from V and 0 bases from J, with 9 bases between. CDR3 in amino acids: CASSPPLANYGYTF. Here the CDR3 DNA reads TGTGCCAGCAGCCCGCCCCTAGCTAACTATGGCTACACCTTC.

V and J are TRBV9 and TRBJ2-6, with D uncertain. The V gene's germline CDR1 is SGDLS and CDR2 YYNGEE. This CDR3 contains 14 residues. Trimming stripped 3 bases from V and 6 bases from J, with 10 bases between. The CDR3 loop is CASSGQQKANVLTF. The DNA for the CDR3 is TGTGCCAGCAGCGGCCAGCAAAAGGCCAACGTCCTGACTTTC.

The chain recombines TRBV5-1 with TRBJ2-2, with TRBD2 identical over 10 bases. The V and J ends lost 4 bases and 2 bases, in that order; junction bases with no gene match: 8. CDR1 is SGHRS and CDR2 is YFSETQ in the germline V gene. The CDR3 is 17 residues long. CDR3 in amino acids: CASSDILAGSNTGELFF. As DNA, the CDR3 is TGCGCCAGCAGCGATATACTAGCGGGGTCAAACACCGGGGAGCTGTTTTTT.

CDR3 in DNA: TGCGCCAGCAGCTTGGTAGGCGACGGGGACACCGGGGAGCTGTTTTTT. It encodes CASSLVGDGDTGELFF. V is TRBV5-1 and J is TRBJ2-2, with D perhaps matching TRBD2 (5 bases). V gave up 0 bases and J gave up 3 bases, with 12 bases separating them. The CDR3 loop spans 16 amino acids. CDR1 and CDR2 (germline): SGHRS, YFSETQ. The variable domain in full, with the rest retrieved from reference TRBV5-1 and TRBJ2-2, is KAGVTQTPRYLIKTRGQQVTLSCSPISGHRSVSWYQQTPGQGLQFLFEYFSETQRNKGNFPGRFSGRQFSNSRSEMNVSTLELGDSALYLCASSLVGDGDTGELFFGEGSRLTVL.

This chain uses TRBV19 with TRBJ2-7; D is undetermined. The CDR3 is 14 residues long. Germline V gives CDR1 LNHDA, CDR2 SQIVND (reference sequence). Trimming cost V 3 bases and J 0 bases, with 9 bases left between them. The DNA for the CDR3 is TGTGCCAGTAGTATGGAGAGGTTCTCCTACGAGCAGTACTTC. As protein: CASSMERFSYEQYF. Drawing the rest from reference TRBV19 and TRBJ2-7, the complete variable domain is DGGITQSPKYLFRKEGQNVTLSCEQNLNHDAMYWYRQDPGQGLRLIYYSQIVNDFQKGDIAEGYSVSREKKESFPLTVTSAQKNPTAFYLCASSMERFSYEQYFGPGTRLTVT.

The chain is built from TRBV2 and TRBJ2-7; TRBD2 might be the D (6 bases). Looked up from germline, CDR1 is SNHLY and CDR2 is FYNNEI. V lost 8 bases and J 6 bases, leaving 8 bases between the germline ends. This CDR3 region has 10 residues. CDR3 protein: CASAGGEQYF. CDR3 bases: TGTGCCAGCGCCGGGGGCGAGCAGTACTTC.

The chain carries TRBV9 and TRBJ1-1; the D is unclear. Trimming took 3 bases from V and 2 from J, leaving 11 bases between them. Germline CDR1 reads SGDLS; CDR2 reads YYNGEE. The CDR3 length is 14 residues. In nucleotides, the CDR3 is TGTGCCAGCAGCGCCGGAGGGCTTAACACTGAAGCTTTCTTT. Translated, it gives CASSAGGLNTEAFF.

The rearrangement joins TRBV15 to TRBJ2-7, with D perhaps TRBD2 (6 bases). The CDR3 runs to 17 residues. V was trimmed by 0 bases and J by 3 bases, leaving 18 bases between them. Germline V gene data show CDR1 as LNHNV and CDR2 as YYDKDF (reference sequence). The chain's CDR3 is CATSRDFLPGADYEQYF. Here the CDR3 DNA reads TGTGCCACCAGCAGAGATTTTCTCCCGGGAGCCGACTACGAGCAGTACTTC.

As regards this clone: The identical CDR3 is also encoded by other nucleotide sequences in the sample. The V call is TRBV27, the J call TRBJ2-7; 13 bases agree with TRBD2. This CDR3 comprises 15 residues. The trim removed 5 bases at V and 4 bases at J, leaving 5 bases unmatched. Germline CDR1 is MNHEY and CDR2 is SMNVEV (reference sequence). The CDR3 DNA sequence: TGTGCCAGCAGTGGATGGACTAGCGGGAGTTACGAGCAGTACTTC. Its protein is CASSGWTSGSYEQYF.

The rearrangement joins TRBV28 to TRBJ2-3, with D perhaps matching TRBD1 (6 bases). This CDR3 contains 15 residues. Per germline, CDR1 MDHEN and CDR2 SYDVKM. Between the trimmed V and J ends, which lost 3 bases and 1 base, there was a span of 11 bases. The CDR3 nucleotides read TGTGCCAGCAGTTTGGGGGCCTCCCGCACAGATACGCAGTATTTT. Amino acid sequence: CASSLGASRTDTQYF.

The DNA of the CDR3 is TGTGCCAGCAGCCCTGAACTTGGGTACGAGCAGTACTTC. Its protein is CASSPELGYEQYF. The V call is TRBV28, the J call TRBJ2-7; D gene unclear. CDR1 MDHEN and CDR2 SYDVKM come from the germline V gene. V lost 6 bases and J 4 bases, leaving 13 bases between the germline ends. The CDR3 sequence is 13 residues long. Variable domain in full (rest from reference TRBV28 and TRBJ2-7): DVKVTQSSRYLVKRTGEKVFLECVQDMDHENMFWYRQDPGLGLRLIYFSYDVKMKEKGDIPEGYSVSREKKERFSLILESASTNQTSMYLCASSPELGYEQYFGPGTRLTVT.

This sequence joins TRBV7-9 and TRBJ2-1; no reliable D call. From germline, CDR1 is SEHNR and CDR2 FQNEAQ (reference sequence). V shed 1 base and J shed 4 bases, with 17 bases lying between them. The CDR3 is made up of 17 amino acids. The CDR3 DNA is TGTGCCAGCAGCTTAGAACTCGGCGGAAATATTTACAATGAGCAGTTCTTC. Its translation is CASSLELGGNIYNEQFF.

The chain uses TRBV29-1 and TRBJ2-7, with TRBD2 matching over 8 bases. V lost 5 bases, J lost 5 bases, and 2 bases stayed unmatched. Germline CDR1 SQVTM, CDR2 ANQGSEA. The CDR3 runs 11 residues. The CDR3 spells CSVNGGDEQYF. DNA of the CDR3: TGCAGCGTTAACGGGGGGGACGAGCAGTACTTC.

This rearrangement joins TRBV27 to TRBJ2-7; D gene uncertain. CDR1 MNHEY and CDR2 SMNVEV come from the germline V gene (reference sequence). The V end was cut by 11 bases, the J end by 3 bases, with 11 bases between. The length of the CDR3 is 11 residues. The CDR3 here is CAPRVIYEQYF. CDR3 coding DNA: TGTGCCCCCCGGGTTATCTACGAGCAGTACTTC.

This chain links TRBV18 with TRBJ2-2; D is uncertain. The V gene's germline CDR1 is KGHSH and CDR2 LQKENI. Trimming removed 3 bases at V and 5 bases at J, with 16 bases between. The CDR3 is made up of 16 amino acids. The CDR3 region is CASSPVAREVTGELFF. The CDR3, as DNA: TGTGCCAGCTCACCTGTGGCAAGGGAAGTTACCGGGGAGCTGTTTTTT.

The chain recombines TRBV7-7 with TRBJ2-1, with D unresolved. CDR3 size: 13 residues. The V gene lost 1 base and the J gene lost 10 bases, with 11 bases spanning the gap. Germline CDR1 reads SSHAT; CDR2 reads FNYEAQ (reference sequence). CDR3 nucleotide sequence: TGTGCCAGCAGCTTAGGCAGTGGCGGCGAGCAGTTCTTC. Amino acid sequence: CASSLGSGGEQFF.

For this clone: The same CDR3 also results from other DNA sequences found in this sample. The CDR3 DNA follows: TGTGCCAGCAGCGTAGGTGGGGGCAGTGGAAACACCATATATTTT. Residues: CASSVGGGSGNTIYF. The chain couples TRBV9 to TRBJ1-3; D is perhaps TRBD1 (6 bases). Germline V gene data show CDR1 as SGDLS and CDR2 as YYNGEE. The CDR3 spans 15 residues. Trimming removed 0 bases at V and 3 bases at J, with 10 bases between.

This chain connects TRBV30 to TRBJ2-3; 7 bases are a match to TRBD2. CDR1 GTSNPN and CDR2 SVGIG come from the germline V gene (reference sequence). V lost 4 bases, J lost 3 bases, and 10 bases stayed unmatched. The CDR3 has 15 amino acids. The CDR3, as DNA: TGTGCCTGGACCGGCCCCAGCGGGGAAACAGATACGCAGTATTTT. Amino acids: CAWTGPSGETDTQYF.

The chain joins TRBV5-4 to TRBJ2-5, with 9 nucleotides matching TRBD2. In germline, CDR1 is SGHNT, CDR2 YYREEE (reference sequence). This CDR3 has 16 amino acids. V dropped 5 bases and J dropped 4; count of bases not matched to a gene: 12. The CDR3 sequence: CASSIQGLAGRETQYF. The CDR3, as DNA: TGTGCCAGCAGTATCCAGGGCCTAGCGGGACGAGAGACCCAGTACTTC.

The chain has TRBV7-9 and TRBJ2-6; D ambiguous. The V and J ends lost 2 bases and 0 bases respectively, with 11 bases between them. Germline CDR1 reads SEHNR; CDR2 reads FQNEAQ (reference sequence). There are 17 residues in the CDR3. This chain's CDR3 is CASSLFGGDSGANVLTF. The CDR3 region has the DNA TGTGCCAGCAGCTTATTCGGTGGGGACTCTGGGGCCAACGTCCTGACTTTC.

V and J are TRBV2 and TRBJ2-6; no clear D gene. Trimming removed 4 bases from V and 0 bases from J, with 13 bases in between. Germline V gene sequence: CDR1 SNHLY, CDR2 FYNNEI. This CDR3 comprises 17 residues. The CDR3 DNA reads TGTGCCAGCAGTGTCCGGGCAGCACGCTCTGGGGCCAACGTCCTGACTTTC. Amino acid sequence: CASSVRAARSGANVLTF.

For the CDR3, the DNA is TGCAGCGTTGGGGACAGCCTTAATGAAAAACTGTTTTTT. Its protein is CSVGDSLNEKLFF. V and J are TRBV29-1 and TRBJ1-4; 7 bases line up with TRBD1. Germline V gives CDR1 SQVTM, CDR2 ANQGSEA. V gave up 4 bases and J gave up 4 bases; unmatched junction bases: 3. The CDR3 is made up of 13 amino acids.

This clone was recorded once. The junction does not match germline at one end; this may be a read error. This chain connects TRBV29-1 to TRBJ2-1; 10 bases align to TRBD2. The CDR3 is made up of 17 amino acids. Germline assignment: CDR1 SQVTM and CDR2 ANQGSEA. In nucleotides, the CDR3 is TGCAGCGTCGAAGGGCTGGCGGCTAGCGGGAGACGGCGTGAGCAGTTCTTC. Encoded protein: CSVEGLAASGRRREQFF.

As concerns this clone: The identical CDR3 is also encoded by other nucleotide sequences in the sample. The chain carries TRBV4-3 and TRBJ2-1; TRBD1 matches at 7 bases. CDR3 length equals 14 residues. Germline assignment: CDR1 LGHNA and CDR2 YSLEER. V shed 2 bases, J shed 8 bases, and the junction held 6 bases outside the gene matches. The CDR3 DNA reads TGCGCCAGCAGCCAAAGACAGGGCGTCGATGAGCAGTTCTTC. It yields the protein CASSQRQGVDEQFF.

This clone was seen a few times. The V call is TRBV10-3, the J call TRBJ1-5, with TRBD1 matching 7 bases. CDR1 and CDR2 (germline): ENHRY, SYGVKD. The J segment lost 2 bases and the V segment lost 10 bases, leaving 8 bases of the junction unmatched. This CDR3 is 14 amino acids long. The CDR3 reads CATLDTGGNQPQHF. In DNA, the CDR3 is TGTGCCACTCTAGATACAGGGGGCAATCAGCCCCAGCATTTT.

V gene TRBV9 combines with J gene TRBJ2-1; D is unresolved. This CDR3 is 14 amino acids long. Per the germline V gene, CDR1 is SGDLS and CDR2 is YYNGEE. V shed 6 bases and J shed 6 bases, with 16 bases lying between them. The chain's CDR3 is CASTGSVGANEQFF. The CDR3, as DNA: TGTGCCAGCACTGGGTCTGTCGGTGCCAATGAGCAGTTCTTC.